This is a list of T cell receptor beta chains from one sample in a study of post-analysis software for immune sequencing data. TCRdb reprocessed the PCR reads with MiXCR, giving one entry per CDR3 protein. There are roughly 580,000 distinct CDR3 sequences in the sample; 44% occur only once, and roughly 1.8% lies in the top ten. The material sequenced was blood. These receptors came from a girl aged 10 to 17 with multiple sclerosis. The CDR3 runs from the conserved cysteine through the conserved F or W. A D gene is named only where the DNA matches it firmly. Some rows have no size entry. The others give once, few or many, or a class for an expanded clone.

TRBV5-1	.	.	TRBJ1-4	TGCGCCAGCAGCTACGGGGGCACCGGGTCAGAACTGTTTTTT	CASSYGGTGSELFF
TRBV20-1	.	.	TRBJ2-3	TGCAGTGCCCTGACAGATACGCAGTATTTT	CSALTDTQYF
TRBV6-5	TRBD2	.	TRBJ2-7	TGTGCCAGCAGTTACCACGGGACTAGCGGCGCCTACGAGCAGTACTTC	CASSYHGTSGAYEQYF
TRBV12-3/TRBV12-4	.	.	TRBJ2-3	TGTGCCAGCAGTTTCACGACTTCAGATACGCAGTATTTT	CASSFTTSDTQYF
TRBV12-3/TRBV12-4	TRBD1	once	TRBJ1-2	TGTGCCAGCAGAGGGACAGGTGACTCCTATGGCTACACCTTC	CASRGTGDSYGYTF
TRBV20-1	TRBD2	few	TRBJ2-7	TGCAGTGCTATTCCCAGCGGGAGCTACGAGCAGTACTTC	CSAIPSGSYEQYF
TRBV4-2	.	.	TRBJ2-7	TGTGCCAGCAGCCAGACACAACTAGCTGGATACGAGCAGTACTTC	CASSQTQLAGYEQYF
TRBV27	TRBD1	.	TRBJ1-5	TGTGCCAGCAGTGCCGGGACAGGGTCATCGCGGGTTCAGCCCCAGCATTTT	CASSAGTGSSRVQPQHF
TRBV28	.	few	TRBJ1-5	TGTGCCAGCAGGCAGCGGATCGGTATTGGCAATCAGCCCCAGCATTTT	CASRQRIGIGNQPQHF
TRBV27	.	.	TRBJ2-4	TGTGCCAGCAGGGGGGAGCTAGCCAAAAACAGTCAGTACTTC	CASRGELAKNSQYF
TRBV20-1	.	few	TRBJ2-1	TGCAGTGCGCCTCGTTACAATGAGCAGTTCTTC	CSAPRYNEQFF
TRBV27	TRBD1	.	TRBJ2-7	TGTGCCAGCAGTTCTTACAGGGGGTCCTACGAGCAGTACTTC	CASSSYRGSYEQYF
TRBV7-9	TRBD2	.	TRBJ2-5	TGTGCCAGCAGCATACGGGAGGTTGGCCAAGAGACCCAGTACTTC	CASSIREVGQETQYF
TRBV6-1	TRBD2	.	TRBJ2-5	TGTGCCAGCAGTGAATTCGGGGGGGGGCAAGAGGCCCAGTACTTC	CASSEFGGGQEAQYF
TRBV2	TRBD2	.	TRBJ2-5	TGTGCCAGCAGCACAGGACTAGCGAAAACCCAGTACTTC	CASSTGLAKTQYF
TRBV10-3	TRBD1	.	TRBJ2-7	TGTGCCACCGCGGGCCCCCCCGACAGGGACCCCTACGAGCAGTACTTC	CATAGPPDRDPYEQYF
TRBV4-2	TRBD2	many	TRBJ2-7	TGTGCCAGCAGCCAAGATCGCGGGGGGGCCTACGAGCAGTACTTC	CASSQDRGGAYEQYF
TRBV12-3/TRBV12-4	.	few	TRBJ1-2	TGTGCCAGCAGTCCCTTACGCTATGGCTACACCTTC	CASSPLRYGYTF
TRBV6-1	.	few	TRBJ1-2	TGTGCCAGCAGAGCCCTCCGGACAGCCCCCTATGGCTACACCTTC	CASRALRTAPYGYTF
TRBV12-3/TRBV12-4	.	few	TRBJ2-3	TGTGCCAGCAGCTTCAAGGGTTGGGGGAGCACAGATACGCAGTATTTT	CASSFKGWGSTDTQYF
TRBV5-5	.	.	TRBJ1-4	TGTGCCAGCAGCTTCCCCCACGGAGAAAAACTGTTTTTT	CASSFPHGEKLFF
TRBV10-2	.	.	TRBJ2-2	TGCGCCAGCAGTGAAGGCAGGGCGGGGTACACCGGGGAGCTGTTTTTT	CASSEGRAGYTGELFF
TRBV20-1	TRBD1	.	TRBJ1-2	TGCAGTGCTAGTGGGACAGGGGCCTATGGCTACACCTTC	CSASGTGAYGYTF
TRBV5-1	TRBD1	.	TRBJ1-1	TGCGCCAGCAGCTTTTATGGCAGACAGGGATTCACTGAAGCTTTCTTT	CASSFYGRQGFTEAFF